This T cell receptor (delta chain) is drawn from a study of γδ T cells in repeated Plasmodium falciparum infection. Study-level information: Over roughly 600 days, donors received four mosquito-bite P. falciparum NF54 infections.

TCRdb re-called the multiplex PCR reads through CATT. The top ten hold under 9.5% of the sample, which has around 89,000 delta-chain clones, 1.4% seen once. This clone came up a few times. This likely came from a read error, as a far larger clone is one base away. Other DNA sequences within the sample encode an identical CDR3. Sequencing was carried out using gamma-delta T cells from blood. This receptor was identified in a pool of human donors (malaria-infected and uninfected, not separated).

The CDR3 loop is CALGELLLVRVVPRGIISATDKLIF. The CDR3 DNA reads as TGTGCTCTTGGGGAACTGTTACTAGTACGGGTCGTTCCTAGGGGGATAATATCCGCCACTGATAAACTCATCTTT. The chain links TRDV1 to TRDJ1; 8 nucleotides line up with TRDD3. TCRdb records no J gene; here it was assigned by comparing the DNA to germline. Germline V gives CDR1 TSWWSYY, CDR2 QGS. The CDR3 sequence is 25 residues long. J gave up 5 bases and V 0 bases, and 35 bases lay outside the gene matches.